The clone carrying this T cell receptor beta chain has only a few counts. Its specificity is unknown. The data were obtained in a study of CD8 T cells in ankylosing spondylitis. Overall study findings and caveats: Made up of fewer than 10 highly homologous variants, a TCR beta motif appeared characteristic of ankylosing spondylitis blood. Clones linked to the disease showed a CD8+ phenotype. They occurred at relatively low frequencies in peripheral blood.

A single record per CDR3 protein comes from TCRdb applying MiXCR to the 5' RACE reads. There are 500,000 or so distinct CDR3 sequences in the sample; about 5.4% occur only once, and 3.5% lies in the top ten. This CDR3 region has 15 residues. V was cut by 3 bases and J by 3 bases, with 12 bases left in between. Germline lookup yields CDR1 SEHNR and CDR2 FQNEAQ (reference sequence). Material for sequencing was blood, either unsorted or a sorted T cell fraction (not recorded which). This TCR derives from a male donor with ankylosing spondylitis. V gene TRBV7-9 combines with J gene TRBJ2-1; D is possibly TRBD1 (5 bases). The CDR3 DNA is TGTGCCAGCAGCTTCGGCCAGACAGTCTACAATGAGCAGTTCTTC. It codes for CASSFGQTVYNEQFF.